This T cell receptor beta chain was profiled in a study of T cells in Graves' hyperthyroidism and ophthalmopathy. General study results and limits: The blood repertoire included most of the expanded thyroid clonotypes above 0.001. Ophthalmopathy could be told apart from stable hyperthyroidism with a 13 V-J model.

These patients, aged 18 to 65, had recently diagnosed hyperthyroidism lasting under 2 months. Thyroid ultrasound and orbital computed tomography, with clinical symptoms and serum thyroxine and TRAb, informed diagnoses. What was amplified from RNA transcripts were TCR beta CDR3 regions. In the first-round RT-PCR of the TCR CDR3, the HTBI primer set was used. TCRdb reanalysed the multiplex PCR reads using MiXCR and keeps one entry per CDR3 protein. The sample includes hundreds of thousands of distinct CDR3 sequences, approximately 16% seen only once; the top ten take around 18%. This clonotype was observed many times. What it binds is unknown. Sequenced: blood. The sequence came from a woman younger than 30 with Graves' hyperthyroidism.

The CDR3 nucleotides read TGTGCCACCAGGGGCGGCCCTAGCACAGATACGCAGTATTTT. Protein: CATRGGPSTDTQYF. The rearrangement joins TRBV24-1 to TRBJ2-3, with no clear D. Germline assignment: CDR1 KGHDR and CDR2 SFDVKD. V was trimmed by 7 bases and J by 0 bases, leaving 10 bases between them. The CDR3 covers 14 residues.